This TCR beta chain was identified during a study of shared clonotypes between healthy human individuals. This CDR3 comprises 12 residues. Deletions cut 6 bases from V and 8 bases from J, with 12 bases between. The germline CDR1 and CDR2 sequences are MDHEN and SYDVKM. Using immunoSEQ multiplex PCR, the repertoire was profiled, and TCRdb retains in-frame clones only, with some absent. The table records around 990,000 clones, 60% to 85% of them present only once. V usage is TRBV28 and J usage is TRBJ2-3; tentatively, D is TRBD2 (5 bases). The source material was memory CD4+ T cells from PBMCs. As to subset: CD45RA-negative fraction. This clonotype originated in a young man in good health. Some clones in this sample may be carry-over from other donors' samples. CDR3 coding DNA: TGTGCCAGCAGCGATCAGAGGGTTACGCAGTATTTT. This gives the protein CASSDQRVTQYF.